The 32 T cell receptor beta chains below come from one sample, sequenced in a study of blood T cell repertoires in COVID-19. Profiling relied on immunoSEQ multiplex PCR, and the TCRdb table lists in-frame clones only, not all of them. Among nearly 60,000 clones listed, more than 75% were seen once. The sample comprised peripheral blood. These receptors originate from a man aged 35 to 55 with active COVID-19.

The CDR3 loop is CAAARGMYTEAFF. Written as DNA, the CDR3 is TGTGCCGCCGCCCGGGGGATGTACACTGAAGCTTTCTTT. The chain employs TRBV9 and TRBJ1-1; TRBD1 might be the D (5 bases). The CDR3 has 13 residues. With 10 bases removed from V and 3 bases from J, the gap between germline ends came to 16 bases. CDR1 is SGDLS, CDR2 YYNGEE, per germline.

The CDR3 DNA sequence: TGTGCCAGTAGTATAAACAGGGGGGGAAATGAAAAACTGTTTTTT. It yields the protein CASSINRGGNEKLFF. This rearrangement joins TRBV19 to TRBJ1-4; TRBD1 aligns across 8 bases. CDR3 length: 15 amino acids. CDR1 LNHDA and CDR2 SQIVND come from the germline V gene (reference sequence). Trimming at V came to 2 bases and at J to 5 bases, leaving 4 bases not matched to a gene.

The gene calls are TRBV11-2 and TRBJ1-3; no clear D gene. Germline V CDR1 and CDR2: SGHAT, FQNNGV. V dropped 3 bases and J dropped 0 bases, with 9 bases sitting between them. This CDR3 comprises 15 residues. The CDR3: CASSFSYNSGNTIYF. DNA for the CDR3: TGTGCCAGCAGCTTTTCTTACAACTCTGGAAACACCATATATTTT.

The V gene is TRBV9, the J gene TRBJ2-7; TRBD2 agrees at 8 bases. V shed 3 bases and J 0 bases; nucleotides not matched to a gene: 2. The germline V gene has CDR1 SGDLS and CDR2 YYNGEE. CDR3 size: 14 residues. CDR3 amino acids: CASSAGTSSYEQYF. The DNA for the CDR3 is TGTGCCAGCAGCGCCGGGACTAGCTCCTACGAGCAGTACTTC.

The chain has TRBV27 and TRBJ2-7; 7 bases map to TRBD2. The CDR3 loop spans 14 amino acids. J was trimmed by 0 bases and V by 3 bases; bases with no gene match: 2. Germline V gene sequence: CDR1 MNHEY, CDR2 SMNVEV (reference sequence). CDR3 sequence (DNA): TGTGCCAGCAGTTTTCAGCGGGACTCCTACGAGCAGTACTTC. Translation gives CASSFQRDSYEQYF.

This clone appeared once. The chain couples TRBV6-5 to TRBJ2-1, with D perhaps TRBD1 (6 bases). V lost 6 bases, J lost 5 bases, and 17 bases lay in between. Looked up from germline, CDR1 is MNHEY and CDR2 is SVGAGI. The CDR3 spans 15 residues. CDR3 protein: CASRPGQAANNEQFF. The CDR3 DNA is TGTGCCAGCAGGCCGGGACAAGCGGCTAACAATGAGCAGTTCTTC.

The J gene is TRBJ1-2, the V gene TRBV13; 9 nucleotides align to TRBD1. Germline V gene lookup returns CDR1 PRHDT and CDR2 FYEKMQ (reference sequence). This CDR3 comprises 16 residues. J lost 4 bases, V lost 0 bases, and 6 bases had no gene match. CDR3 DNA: TGTGCCAGCAGCTTAGGCCGGACAGGGGCAGGCTATGGCTACACCTTC. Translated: CASSLGRTGAGYGYTF.

The CDR3 region is CASRYKDKTEGWGLFF. The CDR3 DNA reads TGTGCAAGTCGCTATAAAGATAAGACAGAAGGTTGGGGACTGTTTTTT. The chain combines TRBV12-2 with TRBJ1-4; the table's D gene call, TRBD1, was not cross checked with the DNA. TRBV12-2 is deemed a pseudogene. This CDR3 is 16 amino acids long.

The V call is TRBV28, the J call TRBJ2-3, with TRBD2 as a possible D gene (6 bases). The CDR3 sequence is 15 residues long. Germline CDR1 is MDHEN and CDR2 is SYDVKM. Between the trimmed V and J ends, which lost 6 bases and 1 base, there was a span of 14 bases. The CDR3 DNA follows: TGTGCCAGCAGCTCATTCGGGGGAGGCACAGATACGCAGTATTTT. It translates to CASSSFGGGTDTQYF.

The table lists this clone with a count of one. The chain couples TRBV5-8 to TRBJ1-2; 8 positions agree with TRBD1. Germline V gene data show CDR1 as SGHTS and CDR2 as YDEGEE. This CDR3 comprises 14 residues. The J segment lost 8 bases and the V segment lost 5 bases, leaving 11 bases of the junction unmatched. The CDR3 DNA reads TGTGCCAGCAGGCTGGACAGTCGGACAGGGGGCTACACCTTC. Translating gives CASRLDSRTGGYTF.

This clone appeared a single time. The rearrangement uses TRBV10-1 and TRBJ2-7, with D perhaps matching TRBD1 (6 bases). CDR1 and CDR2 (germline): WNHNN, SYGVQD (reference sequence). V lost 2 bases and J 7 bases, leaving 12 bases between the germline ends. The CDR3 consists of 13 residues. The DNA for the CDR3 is TGCGCCAGCAGTGAGAACAGGGAGTTGGAGCAGTACTTC. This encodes CASSENRELEQYF.

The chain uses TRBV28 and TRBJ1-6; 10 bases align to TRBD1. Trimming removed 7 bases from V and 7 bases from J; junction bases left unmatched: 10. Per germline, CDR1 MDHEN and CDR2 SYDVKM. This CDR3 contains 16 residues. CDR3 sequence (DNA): TGTGCCAGCACCGCTCCGACGGGACAGGGGAATTCACCCCTCCACTTT. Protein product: CASTAPTGQGNSPLHF.

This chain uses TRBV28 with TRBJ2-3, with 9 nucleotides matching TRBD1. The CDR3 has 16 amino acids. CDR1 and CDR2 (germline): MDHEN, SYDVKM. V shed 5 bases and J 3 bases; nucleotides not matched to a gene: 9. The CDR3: CASSARDRERTDTQYF. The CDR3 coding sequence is TGTGCCAGCAGTGCCCGGGACAGGGAACGTACAGATACGCAGTATTTT.

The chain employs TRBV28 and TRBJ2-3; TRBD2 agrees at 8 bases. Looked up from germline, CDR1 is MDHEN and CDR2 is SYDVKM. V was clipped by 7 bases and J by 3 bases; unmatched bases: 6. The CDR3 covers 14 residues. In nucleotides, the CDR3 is TGTGCCAGCACAAGCGGGAGAATAACAGATACGCAGTATTTT. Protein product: CASTSGRITDTQYF. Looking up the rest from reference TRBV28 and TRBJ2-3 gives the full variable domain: DVKVTQSSRYLVKRTGEKVFLECVQDMDHENMFWYRQDPGLGLRLIYFSYDVKMKEKGDIPEGYSVSREKKERFSLILESASTNQTSMYLCASTSGRITDTQYFGPGTRLTVL.

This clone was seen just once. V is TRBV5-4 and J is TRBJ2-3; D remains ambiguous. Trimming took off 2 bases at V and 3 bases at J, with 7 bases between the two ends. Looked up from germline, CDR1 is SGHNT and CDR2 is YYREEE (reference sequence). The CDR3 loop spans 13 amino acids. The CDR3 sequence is CASSFLGTDTQYF. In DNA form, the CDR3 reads TGTGCCAGCAGCTTCCTAGGAACAGATACGCAGTATTTT.

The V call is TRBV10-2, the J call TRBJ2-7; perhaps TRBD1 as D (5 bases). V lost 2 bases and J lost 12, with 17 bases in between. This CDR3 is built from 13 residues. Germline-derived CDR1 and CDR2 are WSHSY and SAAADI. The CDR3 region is CASSETGSATRYF. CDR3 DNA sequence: TGCGCCAGCAGTGAGACAGGATCAGCTACACGGTACTTC.

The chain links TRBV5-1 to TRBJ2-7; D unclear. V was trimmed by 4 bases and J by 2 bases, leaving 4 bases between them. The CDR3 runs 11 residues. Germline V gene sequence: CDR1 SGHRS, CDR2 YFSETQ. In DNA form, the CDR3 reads TGCGCCAGCAGCGCGGCCTACGAGCAGTACTTC. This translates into CASSAAYEQYF.

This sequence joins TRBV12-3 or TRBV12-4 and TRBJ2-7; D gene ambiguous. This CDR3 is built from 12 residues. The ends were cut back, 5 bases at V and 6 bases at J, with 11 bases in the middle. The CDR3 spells CASSPRPGEQYF. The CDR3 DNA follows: TGTGCCAGCAGTCCCCGGCCGGGCGAGCAGTACTTC.

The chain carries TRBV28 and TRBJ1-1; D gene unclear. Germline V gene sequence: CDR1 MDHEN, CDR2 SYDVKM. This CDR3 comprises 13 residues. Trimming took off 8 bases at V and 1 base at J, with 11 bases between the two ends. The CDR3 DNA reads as TGTGCCAGCCTAAGTATGCGGAACACTGAAGCTTTCTTT. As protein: CASLSMRNTEAFF. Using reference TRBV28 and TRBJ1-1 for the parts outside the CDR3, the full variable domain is DVKVTQSSRYLVKRTGEKVFLECVQDMDHENMFWYRQDPGLGLRLIYFSYDVKMKEKGDIPEGYSVSREKKERFSLILESASTNQTSMYLCASLSMRNTEAFFGQGTRLTVV.

CDR3 bases: TGTGCCTGGAGTGTAGAGCAGACTTTCAATTCACCCCTCCACTTT. This gives the protein CAWSVEQTFNSPLHF. The V gene is TRBV30, the J gene TRBJ1-6; D gene ambiguous. The germline V gene encodes CDR1 GTSNPN and CDR2 SVGIG (reference sequence). The CDR3 is 15 residues long. V lost 0 bases to trimming and J lost 7 bases, with 13 bases between them.

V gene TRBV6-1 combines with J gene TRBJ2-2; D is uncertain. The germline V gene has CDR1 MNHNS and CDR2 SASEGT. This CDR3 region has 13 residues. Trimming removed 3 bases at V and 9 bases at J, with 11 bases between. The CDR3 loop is CASSERGVWELFF. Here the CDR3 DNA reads TGTGCCAGCAGTGAGAGAGGAGTCTGGGAGCTGTTTTTT.

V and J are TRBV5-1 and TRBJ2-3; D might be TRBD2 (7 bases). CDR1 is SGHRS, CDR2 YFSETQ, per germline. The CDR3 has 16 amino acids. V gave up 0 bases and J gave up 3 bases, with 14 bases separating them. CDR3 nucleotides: TGCGCCAGCAGCTTGGACGGGGGGCAGGGGACAGATACGCAGTATTTT. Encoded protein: CASSLDGGQGTDTQYF.

CDR3 DNA: TGTGCCAGCAGCTCAAACGGGGGCCAAGAGACCCAGTACTTC. Translation: CASSSNGGQETQYF. The chain combines TRBV7-7 with TRBJ2-5; D might be TRBD2 (6 bases). Germline assignment: CDR1 SSHAT and CDR2 FNYEAQ (reference sequence). The CDR3 is 14 amino acids. V was trimmed by 4 bases and J by 1 base, leaving 10 bases between them.

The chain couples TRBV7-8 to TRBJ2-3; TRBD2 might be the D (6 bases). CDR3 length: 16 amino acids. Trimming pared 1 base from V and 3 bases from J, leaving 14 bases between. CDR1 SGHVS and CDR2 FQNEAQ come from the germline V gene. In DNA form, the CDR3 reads TGTGCCAGCAGCTTAGAGCGGGTTAGCGTAACAGATACGCAGTATTTT. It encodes CASSLERVSVTDTQYF.

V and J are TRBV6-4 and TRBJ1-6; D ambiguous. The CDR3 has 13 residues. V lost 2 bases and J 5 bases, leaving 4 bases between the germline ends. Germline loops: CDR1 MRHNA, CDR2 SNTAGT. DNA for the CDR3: TGTGCCAGCAGTGACAATAATAATTCACCCCTCCACTTT. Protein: CASSDNNNSPLHF.

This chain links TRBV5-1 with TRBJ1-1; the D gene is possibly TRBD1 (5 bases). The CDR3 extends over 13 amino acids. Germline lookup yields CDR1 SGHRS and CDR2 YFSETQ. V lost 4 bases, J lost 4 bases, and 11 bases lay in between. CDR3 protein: CASSPGIGTEAFF. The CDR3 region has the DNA TGCGCCAGCAGCCCAGGGATCGGCACTGAAGCTTTCTTT. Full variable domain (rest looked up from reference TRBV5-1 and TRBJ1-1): KAGVTQTPRYLIKTRGQQVTLSCSPISGHRSVSWYQQTPGQGLQFLFEYFSETQRNKGNFPGRFSGRQFSNSRSEMNVSTLELGDSALYLCASSPGIGTEAFFGQGTRLTVV.

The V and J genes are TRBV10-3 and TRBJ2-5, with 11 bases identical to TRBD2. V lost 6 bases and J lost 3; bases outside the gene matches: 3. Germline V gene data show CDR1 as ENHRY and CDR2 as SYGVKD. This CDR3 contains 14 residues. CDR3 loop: CAIRGLADKETQYF. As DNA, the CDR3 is TGTGCCATCAGGGGACTAGCGGATAAAGAGACCCAGTACTTC.

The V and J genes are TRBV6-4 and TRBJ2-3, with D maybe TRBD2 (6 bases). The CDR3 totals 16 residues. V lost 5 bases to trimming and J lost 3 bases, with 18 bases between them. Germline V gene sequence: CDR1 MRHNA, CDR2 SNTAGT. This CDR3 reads CASSLREKDPTDTQYF. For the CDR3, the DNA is TGTGCCAGCAGTCTCCGGGAGAAAGATCCGACAGATACGCAGTATTTT.

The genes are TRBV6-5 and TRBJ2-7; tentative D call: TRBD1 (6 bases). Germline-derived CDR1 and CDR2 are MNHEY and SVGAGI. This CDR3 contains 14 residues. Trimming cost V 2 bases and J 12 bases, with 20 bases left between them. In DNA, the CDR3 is TGTGCCAGCAGTTACAGCAGGGGAAGAACGGAACGGTACTTC. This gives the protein CASSYSRGRTERYF.

CDR3 DNA: TGTGCCAGCATTAAAGGCAGGGCAAATGAAAAACTGTTTTTT. Protein sequence: CASIKGRANEKLFF. V and J are TRBV6-5 and TRBJ1-4; D may be TRBD1 (5 bases). CDR1 is MNHEY and CDR2 is SVGAGI in the germline V gene. This CDR3 is 14 amino acids long. Trimming cost V 7 bases and J 5 bases, with 14 bases left between them.

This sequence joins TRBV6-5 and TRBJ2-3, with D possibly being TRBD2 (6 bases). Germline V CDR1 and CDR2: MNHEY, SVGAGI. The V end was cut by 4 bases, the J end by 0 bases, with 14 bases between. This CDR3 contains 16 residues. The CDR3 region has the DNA TGTGCCAGCAGTTTGGGGCAGGGAGGTAGCACAGATACGCAGTATTTT. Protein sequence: CASSLGQGGSTDTQYF.

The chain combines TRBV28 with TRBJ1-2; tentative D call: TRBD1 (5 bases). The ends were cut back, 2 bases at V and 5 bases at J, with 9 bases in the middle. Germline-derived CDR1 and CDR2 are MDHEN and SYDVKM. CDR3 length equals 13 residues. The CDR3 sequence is CASSLVQGYGYTF. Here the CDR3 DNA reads TGTGCCAGCAGTTTAGTGCAGGGTTATGGCTACACCTTC.